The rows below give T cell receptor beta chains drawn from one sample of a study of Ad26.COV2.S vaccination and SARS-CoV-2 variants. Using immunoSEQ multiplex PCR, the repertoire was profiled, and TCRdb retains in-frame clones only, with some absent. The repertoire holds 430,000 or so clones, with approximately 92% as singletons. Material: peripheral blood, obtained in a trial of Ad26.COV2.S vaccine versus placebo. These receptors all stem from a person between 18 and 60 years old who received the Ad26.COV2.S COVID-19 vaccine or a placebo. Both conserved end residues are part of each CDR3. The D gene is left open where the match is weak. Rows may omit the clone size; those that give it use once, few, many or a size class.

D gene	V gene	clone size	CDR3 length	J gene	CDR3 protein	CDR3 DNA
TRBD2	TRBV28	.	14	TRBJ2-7	CASSWSGGPYEQYF	TGTGCCAGCAGTTGGAGCGGGGGCCCCTACGAGCAGTACTTC
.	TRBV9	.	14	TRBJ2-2	CASSVVPHTGELFF	TGTGCCAGCAGCGTAGTTCCACACACCGGGGAGCTGTTTTTT
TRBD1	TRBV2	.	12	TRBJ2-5	CASGTGQGTQYF	TGTGCCAGCGGGACAGGGCAAGGGACCCAGTACTTC
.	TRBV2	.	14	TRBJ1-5	CASRFLGVNQPQHF	TGTGCCAGCAGGTTCCTAGGTGTCAATCAGCCCCAGCATTTT
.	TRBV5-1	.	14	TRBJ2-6	CASSLGPGANVLTF	TGCGCCAGCAGCTTGGGGCCTGGGGCCAACGTCCTGACTTTC
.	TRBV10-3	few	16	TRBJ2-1	CAISDQTASRGNEQFF	TGTGCCATCAGTGACCAGACGGCCTCTCGGGGCAATGAGCAGTTCTTC
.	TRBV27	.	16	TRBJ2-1	CASSPLIVNIANEQFF	TGTGCCAGCAGTCCCCTTATAGTAAATATAGCCAATGAGCAGTTCTTC
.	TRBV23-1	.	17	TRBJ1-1	CASSQSLAGHRNTEAFF	TGCGCCAGCAGTCAATCGTTGGCGGGACACCGGAACACTGAAGCTTTCTTT
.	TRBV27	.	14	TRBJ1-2	CASSLRGWDYGYTF	TGTGCCAGCAGTTTAAGGGGTTGGGACTATGGCTACACCTTC
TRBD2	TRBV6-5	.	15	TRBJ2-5	CASARLAGGEETQYF	TGTGCCAGCGCCCGACTAGCGGGAGGGGAAGAGACCCAGTACTTC
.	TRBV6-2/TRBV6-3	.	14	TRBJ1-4	CASSYGLMEEKLFF	TGTGCCAGCAGTTACGGCCTTATGGAGGAAAAACTGTTTTTT
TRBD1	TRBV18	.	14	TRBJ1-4	CASSPRTGEEKLFF	TGTGCCAGCTCACCACGGACAGGGGAGGAAAAACTGTTTTTT
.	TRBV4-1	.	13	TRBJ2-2	CASSHVLSGELFF	TGCGCCAGCAGCCATGTCTTATCCGGGGAGCTGTTTTTT
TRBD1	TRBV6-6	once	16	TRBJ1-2	CASSRTLPGQASGYTF	TGTGCCAGCAGTCGAACTTTACCGGGACAGGCGAGTGGCTACACCTTC
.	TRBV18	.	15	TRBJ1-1	CASSLRANGNTEAFF	TGTGCCAGCTCACTAAGGGCGAATGGCAACACTGAAGCTTTCTTT
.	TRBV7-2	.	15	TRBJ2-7	CASSQVAGAGYEQYF	TGTGCCAGCAGCCAGGTGGCGGGGGCGGGCTACGAGCAGTACTTC